What follows are 27 T cell receptor beta chains derived from one specimen sequenced in a study of OX40 agonist ivuxolimab in advanced cancers. Libraries were constructed by the immunoSEQ multiplex PCR assay. Held by TCRdb, this immuneACCESS table contains in-frame sequences only and omits some clones. Under half of the omission traces to an unresolved V gene where checked; the cause of the rest is unknown. The sample data list tens of thousands of clones, and 93% of these were observed just once. In total, the top ten clones hold 15% to 20% of the sample. The sequenced sample was CD4+ or CD8+ T cells sorted from blood, obtained in a trial of the OX40 agonist ivuxolimab. Receptors originate from an adult with an advanced solid tumor such as melanoma, head and neck, liver or kidney cancer.

The rearrangement joins TRBV19 to TRBJ2-1; tentatively, D is TRBD1 (6 bases). CDR3 length: 15 amino acids. V lost 7 bases and J 0 bases, leaving 13 bases between the germline ends. Germline CDR1 LNHDA, CDR2 SQIVND (reference sequence). CDR3 nucleotides: TGTGCCAGTACTCTTACAGGGTCCTCCTACAATGAGCAGTTCTTC. Its translation: CASTLTGSSYNEQFF.

The chain links TRBV7-9 to TRBJ2-7; TRBD2 matches at 8 bases. This CDR3 is built from 15 residues. Germline loops: CDR1 SEHNR, CDR2 FQNEAQ (reference sequence). V lost 3 bases, J lost 2 bases, and 6 bases stayed unmatched. The CDR3 sequence: CASSLDSGRAYEQYF. CDR3 nucleotide sequence: TGTGCCAGCAGCTTGGATTCCGGGAGGGCCTACGAGCAGTACTTC.

The CDR3 here is CSVEKRSSYNEQFF. The CDR3 region has the DNA TGCAGCGTTGAAAAACGGAGCTCCTACAATGAGCAGTTCTTC. This chain uses TRBV29-1 with TRBJ2-1; D unclear. The CDR3 is 14 amino acids. Germline CDR1 and CDR2: SQVTM and ANQGSEA. V dropped 2 bases and J dropped 0 bases, with 8 bases sitting between them.

This sequence joins TRBV6-1 and TRBJ1-1; D call uncertain. V lost 2 bases to trimming and J lost 3 bases, with 7 bases between them. The CDR3 covers 13 residues. CDR1 and CDR2 from the germline V gene are MNHNS and SASEGT. In DNA, the CDR3 is TGTGCCAGCAGTGAACGATGGGACACTGAAGCTTTCTTT. It is translated as CASSERWDTEAFF.

The CDR3 DNA sequence: TGTGCCAGCAGCAAGGGGGGGCGAGCAAGCGAGCAAGACACCGGGGAGCTGTTTTTT. It is translated as CASSKGGRASEQDTGELFF. This chain connects TRBV21-1 to TRBJ2-2; whether TRBD2, the table's D call, matches the DNA was not checked. TRBV21-1 is a pseudogene segment. The CDR3 has 19 amino acids.

This rearrangement joins TRBV1 to TRBJ2-1. TRBV1 counts as a pseudogene. There are 17 residues in the CDR3. CDR3 loop: CTSSQDLVVGVDNEQFF. In DNA, the CDR3 is TGCACCAGCAGCCAAGATCTTGTAGTTGGGGTTGACAATGAGCAGTTCTTC.

Only one count was recorded for this clone. This chain joins TRBV23-1 and TRBJ2-1, with D tentatively TRBD1 (7 bases). TRBV23-1 is marked as an open reading frame, function uncertain. Trimming shortened V by 8 bases and J by 7 bases, and 24 bases separated the two germline ends. The CDR3 totals 16 residues. The CDR3 DNA sequence: TGCGCCAGCGGAGCGAGGGGGGACAGCTATCGAAATGAGCAGTTCTTC. The encoded protein is CASGARGDSYRNEQFF.

The V call is TRBV13, the J call TRBJ2-1, with D possibly TRBD2 on 5 matching bases. This CDR3 spans 15 amino acids. Per germline, CDR1 PRHDT and CDR2 FYEKMQ (reference sequence). V lost 4 bases to trimming and J lost 7 bases, with 17 bases between them. CDR3 sequence: CASSSRTHALNEQFF. The CDR3 region has the DNA TGTGCCAGCAGCTCTCGGACTCATGCTCTGAATGAGCAGTTCTTC.

This sequence joins TRBV2 and TRBJ2-5; tentative D call: TRBD1 (5 bases). From germline, CDR1 is SNHLY and CDR2 FYNNEI. V dropped 4 bases and J dropped 4 bases, with 13 bases sitting between them. CDR3 length: 14 residues. CDR3: CASSGGRVLETQYF. The CDR3 DNA sequence: TGTGCCAGCAGTGGAGGCAGGGTCTTAGAGACCCAGTACTTC.

This chain joins TRBV5-4 and TRBJ1-1; no reliable D call. The CDR3 spans 12 residues. Per the germline V gene, CDR1 is SGHNT and CDR2 is YYREEE (reference sequence). Trimming left V 3 bases short and J 3 bases short, with 6 bases between. CDR3 sequence (DNA): TGTGCCAGCAGCTCTTCGGACACTGAAGCTTTCTTT. Its protein product is CASSSSDTEAFF. Full variable domain (missing parts from reference TRBV5-4 and TRBJ1-1): ETGVTQSPTHLIKTRGQQVTLRCSSQSGHNTVSWYQQALGQGPQFIFQYYREEENGRGNFPPRFSGLQFPNYSSELNVNALELDDSALYLCASSSSDTEAFFGQGTRLTVV.

This clone appeared a single time. The chain recombines TRBV11-2 with TRBJ1-5; D is uncertain. The CDR3 is 15 amino acids. V lost 2 bases and J 0 bases, leaving 8 bases between the germline ends. Germline loops: CDR1 SGHAT, CDR2 FQNNGV. The CDR3 region has the DNA TGTGCCAGCAGCTTAAGTACCAATAGCAATCAGCCCCAGCATTTT. The encoded protein is CASSLSTNSNQPQHF.

This rearrangement joins TRBV15 to TRBJ2-5; tentative D call: TRBD2 (5 bases). Deletions cut 1 base from V and 3 bases from J, with 18 bases between. This CDR3 is built from 17 residues. Germline lookup yields CDR1 LNHNV and CDR2 YYDKDF (reference sequence). The CDR3 DNA reads TGTGCCACCAGCAGAGTCTTGAGGGCTGCTCCGAAAGAGACCCAGTACTTC. Amino acids: CATSRVLRAAPKETQYF.

V is TRBV28 and J is TRBJ2-7; 9 positions agree with TRBD1. There are 14 residues in the CDR3. With V trimmed by 10 bases and J by 5 bases, 12 bases remained unmatched. Germline values: CDR1 MDHEN, CDR2 SYDVKM. CDR3 DNA: TGTGCCACCGTCGGCGACAGGGGGACGGACGAGCAGTACTTC. As protein: CATVGDRGTDEQYF.

The genes are TRBV11-2 and TRBJ2-2; possibly TRBD1 for D (5 bases). Germline-derived CDR1 and CDR2 are SGHAT and FQNNGV. CDR3 length: 16 amino acids. Trimming cost V 0 bases and J 6 bases, with 14 bases left between them. Here the CDR3 reads CASSLEGPAMSGELFF. In DNA form, the CDR3 reads TGTGCCAGCAGCTTAGAGGGGCCCGCCATGTCCGGGGAGCTGTTTTTT.

This chain joins TRBV13 and TRBJ2-1, with TRBD2 matching 11 bases. Unmatched junction bases numbered 6, after V lost 2 bases and J lost 0 bases. CDR1 is PRHDT, CDR2 FYEKMQ, per germline (reference sequence). There are 18 residues in the CDR3. In DNA form, the CDR3 reads TGTGCCAGCAGCTTATTGGGACTAGCGGAAAGCTCCTACAATGAGCAGTTCTTC. Translation gives CASSLLGLAESSYNEQFF. Full variable domain (rest looked up from reference TRBV13 and TRBJ2-1): AAGVIQSPRHLIKEKRETATLKCYPIPRHDTVYWYQQGPGQDPQFLISFYEKMQSDKGSIPDRFSAQQFSDYHSELNMSSLELGDSALYFCASSLLGLAESSYNEQFFGPGTRLTVL.

CDR3 sequence: CASSRDRFKGEQYF. Here the CDR3 DNA reads TGTGCCAGCAGCCGGGACAGGTTCAAAGGCGAGCAGTACTTC. This chain uses TRBV4-2 with TRBJ2-7; 8 nucleotides align to TRBD1. The CDR3 is made up of 14 amino acids. V lost 4 bases and J lost 6; bases outside the gene matches: 8. Germline V lookup: CDR1 LGHNA, CDR2 YNFKEQ.

The rearrangement joins TRBV6-5 to TRBJ1-1, with D unclear. The CDR3 is 15 residues long. Trimming shortened V by 6 bases and J by 0 bases, and 14 bases separated the two germline ends. CDR1 and CDR2 from the germline V gene are MNHEY and SVGAGI. This chain's CDR3 is CASSRTDYMNTEAFF. Written as DNA, the CDR3 is TGTGCCAGCAGCCGGACTGATTACATGAACACTGAAGCTTTCTTT.

CDR3 bases: TGTGCCAGTAGGTGGACTAGCGACTACAATGAGCAGTTCTTC. Translated: CASRWTSDYNEQFF. The chain carries TRBV19 and TRBJ2-1; 9 bases map to TRBD2. The CDR3 sequence is 14 residues long. Germline V gene sequence: CDR1 LNHDA, CDR2 SQIVND (reference sequence). V shed 6 bases and J 3 bases; nucleotides not matched to a gene: 3.

This clone appeared a single time. The chain recombines TRBV5-6 with TRBJ2-7; D call uncertain. Trimming left V 0 bases short and J 2 bases short, with 9 bases between. Per the germline V gene, CDR1 is SGHDT and CDR2 is YYEEEE. The CDR3 runs 14 residues. As DNA, the CDR3 is TGTGCCAGCAGCTTGGCAGATTACACCTACGAGCAGTACTTC. It codes for CASSLADYTYEQYF.

This chain uses TRBV11-1 with TRBJ1-1; D is unclear. Trimming shortened V by 7 bases and J by 2 bases, and 14 bases separated the two germline ends. The CDR3 extends over 14 amino acids. Germline-derived CDR1 and CDR2 are SGHAT and FQDESV (reference sequence). This CDR3 is CASTLTTVNTEAFF. CDR3 DNA sequence: TGTGCCAGCACCTTGACCACGGTAAACACTGAAGCTTTCTTT.

This clone was observed a single time. The chain joins TRBV5-5 to TRBJ1-5, with a tentative D call TRBD1 (5 bases). V lost 0 bases and J lost 2, with 9 bases in between. CDR3 size: 15 residues. The V gene's germline CDR1 is SGHKS and CDR2 YYEKEE (reference sequence). The chain's CDR3 is CASSLVGLGNQPQHF. The CDR3 nucleotides are TGTGCCAGCAGCTTGGTGGGGCTAGGCAATCAGCCCCAGCATTTT.

This clone was detected once. The chain joins TRBV27 to TRBJ2-1; the match to TRBD1 covers 9 bases. Per the germline V gene, CDR1 is MNHEY and CDR2 is SMNVEV (reference sequence). V was pared by 10 bases and J by 0 bases, with 7 bases of the junction left unmatched. The CDR3 length is 15 residues. The CDR3 nucleotides are TGTGCCACCATTGGGACAGGGAGCTCCTACAATGAGCAGTTCTTC. This gives the protein CATIGTGSSYNEQFF.

The chain is built from TRBV15 and TRBJ2-7; the D gene is possibly TRBD2 (7 bases). This CDR3 is built from 15 residues. V lost 0 bases and J 4 bases, leaving 13 bases between the germline ends. Per germline, CDR1 LNHNV and CDR2 YYDKDF (reference sequence). CDR3 nucleotides: TGTGCCACCAGCAGAGATGGGGGGGCCCTTTACGAGCAGTACTTC. Translating gives CATSRDGGALYEQYF.

The table lists this clone with a count of one. The gene calls are TRBV4-1 and TRBJ1-1, with no clear D. In germline, CDR1 is MGHRA, CDR2 YSYEKL. Trimming took off 3 bases at V and 5 bases at J, with 13 bases between the two ends. The CDR3 totals 14 residues. CDR3 region: CASSHSGSGTEAFF. The CDR3 DNA follows: TGCGCCAGCAGCCATAGTGGCAGTGGGACTGAAGCTTTCTTT.

The chain uses TRBV27 and TRBJ2-2, with D possibly matching TRBD1 (6 bases). Trimming left V 3 bases short and J 7 bases short, with 18 bases between. CDR1 is MNHEY, CDR2 SMNVEV, per germline (reference sequence). This CDR3 has 16 amino acids. The CDR3 loop is CASSLRTGKRDGELFF. The CDR3 nucleotides are TGTGCCAGCAGTTTGAGAACAGGGAAACGAGACGGGGAGCTGTTTTTT.

The V call is TRBV28, the J call TRBJ2-1; TRBD1 aligns across 7 bases. V shed 8 bases and J 2 bases; nucleotides not matched to a gene: 9. CDR3 length: 15 residues. Germline V CDR1 and CDR2: MDHEN, SYDVKM. The CDR3 nucleotides read TGTGCCAGCTATCCTACCGGGACAGCCTACAATGAGCAGTTCTTC. Translating gives CASYPTGTAYNEQFF.

The genes are TRBV11-3 and TRBJ2-4, with 9 nucleotides matching TRBD1. With V trimmed by 5 bases and J by 7 bases, 6 bases remained unmatched. Germline CDR1 reads SGHNT; CDR2 reads YENEEA. The CDR3 consists of 14 residues. CDR3 in DNA: TGTGCCAGCAGCCCCGGACAGGGGATGAACATTCAGTACTTC. Its protein product is CASSPGQGMNIQYF.